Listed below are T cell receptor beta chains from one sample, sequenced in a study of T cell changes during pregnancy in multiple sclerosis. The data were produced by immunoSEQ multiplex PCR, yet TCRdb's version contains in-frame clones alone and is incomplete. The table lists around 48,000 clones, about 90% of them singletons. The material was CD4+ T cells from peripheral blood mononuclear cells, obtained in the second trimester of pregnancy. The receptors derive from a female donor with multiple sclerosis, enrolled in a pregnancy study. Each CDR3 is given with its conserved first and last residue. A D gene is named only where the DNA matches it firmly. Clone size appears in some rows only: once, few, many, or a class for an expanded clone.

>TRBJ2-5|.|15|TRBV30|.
TGTGCCTGGGGGGGAGGAGGACTGAACCAAGAGACCCAGTACTTC
CAWGGGGLNQETQYF
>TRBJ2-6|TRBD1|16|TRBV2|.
TGTGCCAGCAATAGACAGGGGGGCTCTGGGGCCAACGTCCTGACTTTC
CASNRQGGSGANVLTF
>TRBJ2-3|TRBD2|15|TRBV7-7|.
TGTGCTAGCAGCTTAGGAGCGGGAGGGACAGATACGCAGTATTTT
CASSLGAGGTDTQYF
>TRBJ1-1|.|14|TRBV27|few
TGTGCCAGCACCCCCAGACCGGAGGGCACTGAAGCTTTCTTT
CASTPRPEGTEAFF
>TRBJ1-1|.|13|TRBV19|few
TGTGCCAGTAGCCCTCAATTCGGGACTGAAGCTTTCTTT
CASSPQFGTEAFF
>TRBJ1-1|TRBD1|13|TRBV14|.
TGTGCCAGCAGCCAGCAGGGGGTCACTGAAGCTTTCTTT
CASSQQGVTEAFF
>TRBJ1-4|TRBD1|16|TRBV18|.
TGTGCCAGCTCACCTTCGGACAGGGGGACTAATGAAAAACTGTTTTTT
CASSPSDRGTNEKLFF
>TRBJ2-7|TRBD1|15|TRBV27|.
TGTGCCAGCAGCCCCGGGACAGGGGGTGAGGGCGAGCAGTACTTC
CASSPGTGGEGEQYF
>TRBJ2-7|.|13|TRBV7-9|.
TGTGCCAGCAGCCCAGAACAGGGATACGAGCAGTACTTC
CASSPEQGYEQYF
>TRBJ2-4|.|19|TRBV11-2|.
TGTGCCAGCAGCTTAGGAGGTTTCCGGCAGGGACTAGCCAAAAACATTCAGTACTTC
CASSLGGFRQGLAKNIQYF
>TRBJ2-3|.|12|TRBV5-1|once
TGCGCCAGCAGCCTAAACACAGATACGCAGTATTTT
CASSLNTDTQYF
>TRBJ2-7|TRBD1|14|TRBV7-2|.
TGTGCCAGCAGTTCCGGACAGGGGGCCTACGAGCAGTACTTC
CASSSGQGAYEQYF
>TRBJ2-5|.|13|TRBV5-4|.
TGTGCCAGCAGCTTGGACCAGCAAGAGACCCAGTACTTC
CASSLDQQETQYF
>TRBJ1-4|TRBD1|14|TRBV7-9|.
TGTGCCAGCAGCTGGGGGCAGGGGGCGGAAAAACTGTTTTTT
CASSWGQGAEKLFF
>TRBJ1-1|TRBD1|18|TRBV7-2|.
TGTGCCAGCAGCTTAGGTGGGGGCGGACAGGGGATGAACACTGAAGCTTTCTTT
CASSLGGGGQGMNTEAFF
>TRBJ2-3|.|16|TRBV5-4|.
TGTGCCAGCAGCTTGGGCCTAGCGACTAGCACAGATACGCAGTATTTT
CASSLGLATSTDTQYF
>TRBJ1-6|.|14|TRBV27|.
TGTGCCAGCAGGACCACAGGGTTTGCCCCACCCCTCCACTTT
CASRTTGFAPPLHF
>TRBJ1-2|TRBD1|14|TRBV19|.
TGTGCCAGTAGTAGGAAACAGGGGGCTGGTGGCTACACCTTC
CASSRKQGAGGYTF
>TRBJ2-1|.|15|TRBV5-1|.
TGCGCCAGCAGCTTGGTTAGCGACACCTACAATGAGCAGTTCTTC
CASSLVSDTYNEQFF
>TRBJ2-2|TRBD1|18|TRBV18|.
TGTGCCAGCTCACCCAACGCAGGGGGCTTGGGGAACACCGGGGAGCTGTTTTTT
CASSPNAGGLGNTGELFF
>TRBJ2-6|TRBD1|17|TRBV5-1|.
TGCGCCAGCAGCCCGCAGGGGGACAGGGCTGGGGCCAACGTCCTGACTTTC
CASSPQGDRAGANVLTF
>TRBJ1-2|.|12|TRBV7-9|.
TGTGCCAGCAGCTTCGGGGGGGATGGCTACACCTTC
CASSFGGDGYTF
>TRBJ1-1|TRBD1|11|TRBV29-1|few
TGCAGCGGAGGGACAGACACTGAAGCTTTCTTT
CSGGTDTEAFF
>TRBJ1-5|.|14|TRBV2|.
TGTGCCAGCAGTGTGCGACAGGGCAATCAGCCCCAGCATTTT
CASSVRQGNQPQHF
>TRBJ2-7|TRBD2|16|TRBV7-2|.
TGTGCCAGCAGCCTAAGAAGGAGCGGGGCCTCCTACGAGCAGTACTTC
CASSLRRSGASYEQYF
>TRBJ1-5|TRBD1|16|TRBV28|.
TGTGCCAGCAGTCAAGGGACAGGGGCGGACAATCAGCCCCAGCATTTT
CASSQGTGADNQPQHF
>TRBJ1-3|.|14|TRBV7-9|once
TGTGCCAGCAGCCTCGAGCGGGATGGAAACACCATATATTTT
CASSLERDGNTIYF
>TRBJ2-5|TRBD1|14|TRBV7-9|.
TGTGCCAGCAGCTCATGGGACAGGGAAGAGACCCAGTACTTC
CASSSWDREETQYF
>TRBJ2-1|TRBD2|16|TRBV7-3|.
TGTGCCAGCAGCTCGACTAGCGGGAGTACTTACAATGAGCAGTTCTTC
CASSSTSGSTYNEQFF
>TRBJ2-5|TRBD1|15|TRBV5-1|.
TGCGCCAGCAGCTTGGCCGGGACAGGGGAAGAGACCCAGTACTTC
CASSLAGTGEETQYF
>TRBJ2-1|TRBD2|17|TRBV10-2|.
TGCGCCAGCAGCCCCTCCTCCGGGGTAGCGGGATCTGATGAGCAGTTCTTC
CASSPSSGVAGSDEQFF
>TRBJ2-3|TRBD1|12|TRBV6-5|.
TGTGCCAGCAGGACAGGGGCAGATACGCAGTATTTT
CASRTGADTQYF
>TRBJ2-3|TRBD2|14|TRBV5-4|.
TGTGCCAGCAGCCGCGGGGGGGACACAGATACGCAGTATTTT
CASSRGGDTDTQYF
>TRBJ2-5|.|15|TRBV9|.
TGTGCCAGCAGCGTAGCTCAGGACCCGGGGGAGACCCAGTACTTC
CASSVAQDPGETQYF
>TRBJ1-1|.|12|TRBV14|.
TGTGCCAGCAGCCTACAGGGTACTGAAGCTTTCTTT
CASSLQGTEAFF
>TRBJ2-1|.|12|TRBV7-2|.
TGTGCCAGCAGCTTAGTCTTCGGTGAGCAGTTCTTC
CASSLVFGEQFF
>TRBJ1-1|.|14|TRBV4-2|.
TGTGCCAGCAGCCAAGGTTCGGGGTACACTGAAGCTTTCTTT
CASSQGSGYTEAFF
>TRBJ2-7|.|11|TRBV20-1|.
TGCAGTGTCAAGAGCTCCTACGAGCAGTACTTC
CSVKSSYEQYF
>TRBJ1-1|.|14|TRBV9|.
TGTGCCAGCAGCGTAGGGGGGCTCGGCACTGAAGCTTTCTTT
CASSVGGLGTEAFF
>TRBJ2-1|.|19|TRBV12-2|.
TGTGCAAGTCGCTTAGTAGGGACAGCCGTAAAGGGGACCTACAATGAGCAGTTCTTC
CASRLVGTAVKGTYNEQFF
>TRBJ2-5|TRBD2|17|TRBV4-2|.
TGTGCCAGCAGCCCCGGCCGGACTAGCGGGAGTATAGAGACCCAGTACTTC
CASSPGRTSGSIETQYF
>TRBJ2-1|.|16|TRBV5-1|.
TGCGCCAGCAGCTTGGATTTTTGGCAGGGTGGCAATGAGCAGTTCTTC
CASSLDFWQGGNEQFF